The source of this T cell receptor beta chain is a study of blood T cell repertoires in COVID-19. The table came from immunoSEQ multiplex PCR; TCRdb's copy has only in-frame clones and leaves some out. The sample includes 150,000 to 200,000 clones, 70% to 90% seen only once; the top ten take 5.5% to 8.5%. V was trimmed by 1 base and J by 4 bases, leaving 23 bases between them. The CDR3 extends over 19 amino acids. Germline lookup yields CDR1 SEHNR and CDR2 FQNEAQ (reference sequence). The clonotype originates from a woman aged 80 or over in a cohort sampled during active or convalescent COVID-19. The sequencing input was peripheral blood. The chain recombines TRBV7-9 with TRBJ1-5, with D tentatively TRBD1 (6 bases). CDR3 amino acids: CASSLVRLTGRGENQPQHF. DNA of the CDR3: TGTGCCAGCAGCTTAGTCCGATTAACAGGGAGGGGGGAGAATCAGCCCCAGCATTTT.